This T cell receptor beta chain was recorded in a study of blood T cell repertoires in COVID-19. Generated by immunoSEQ multiplex PCR, the TCRdb table keeps only in-frame clones and is missing some. Of about 210,000 clones listed, approximately 90% are singletons. This CDR3 comprises 11 residues. Trimming removed 6 bases from V and 8 bases from J, with 11 bases in between. Germline CDR1 reads SGDLS; CDR2 reads YYNGEE. Sequenced sample: peripheral blood. This clonotype was obtained from a man aged 30-40 years with acute or convalescent COVID-19. This chain uses TRBV9 with TRBJ1-2, with a possible D match to TRBD1 (5 bases). The CDR3 region is CASTQGQGYTF. CDR3 coding DNA: TGTGCCAGCACGCAGGGCCAAGGCTACACCTTC.